Each of the 10 T cell receptor beta chains below was sequenced from the same sample in a study of vaccination and CD4 T cells after COVID-19. Sample treatment: roughly 11-day PBMC culture with coronavirus spike peptide pools or control peptides (ViraFEST assay). Samples of CD4+ T cells were obtained from the unexposed donor before the COVID-19 pandemic (2011-2018). Cultured CD4+ T cells had their DNA profiled by the Oncomine TCR Beta short-read assay. TCRdb fed the PCR reads into MiXCR, producing one record per CDR3 protein. Seen here are around 630 distinct CDR3 sequences, approximately 7.5% observed once, and the top ten hold 16%. These receptors are not linked to any known antigen. Sequencing used CD4+ T cells from blood, cultured in vitro. These receptors were collected from a human donor in good health.

Relative to its sample, this clonotype is medium-sized. The chain couples TRBV18 to TRBJ1-1, with a possible D match to TRBD1 (5 bases). CDR3 size: 13 residues. Germline CDR1 reads KGHSH; CDR2 reads LQKENI. Trimming removed 6 bases from V and 3 bases from J, with 11 bases in between. For the CDR3, the DNA is TGTGCCAGCTCTCCCGGGACGGACACTGAAGCTTTCTTT. Amino acids: CASSPGTDTEAFF.

This clonotype turned up a few times. The V gene is TRBV5-4, the J gene TRBJ1-4; possibly TRBD1 for D (6 bases). Trimming pared 4 bases from V and 2 bases from J, leaving 12 bases between. This CDR3 is 15 amino acids long. CDR1 and CDR2 from the germline V gene are SGHNT and YYREEE (reference sequence). This CDR3 is CASSQGLQTNEKLFF. CDR3 coding DNA: TGTGCCAGCAGCCAGGGGTTACAGACTAATGAAAAACTGTTTTTT.

This clonotype is large (0.1 to 1%) in the sample. This sequence joins TRBV7-2 and TRBJ1-3, with 8 bases matching TRBD1. The CDR3 contains 15 residues. Germline CDR1 SGHTA, CDR2 FQGNSA. J lost 0 bases, V lost 3 bases, and 1 base had no gene match. As DNA, the CDR3 is TGTGCCAGCAGCTTCGGACAGGGCTCTGGAAACACCATATATTTT. This encodes CASSFGQGSGNTIYF.

Within the sample, this clonotype is medium-sized (0.01 to 0.1%). The chain employs TRBV5-4 and TRBJ2-1; TRBD1 is a possible D gene (6 bases). There are 14 residues in the CDR3. V lost 4 bases, J lost 5 bases, and 13 bases lay in between. From germline, CDR1 is SGHNT and CDR2 YYREEE (reference sequence). CDR3 loop: CASSPPTGNNEQFF. The DNA of the CDR3 is TGTGCCAGCAGCCCCCCGACAGGAAACAATGAGCAGTTCTTC.

By its share, this clonotype is medium-sized. V is TRBV4-1 and J is TRBJ2-5; D is uncertain. V shed 0 bases and J shed 4 bases, with 12 bases lying between them. Germline CDR1 reads MGHRA; CDR2 reads YSYEKL. This CDR3 contains 15 residues. In DNA form, the CDR3 reads TGCGCCAGCAGCCAAGAAGGAACGGCCGGAGAGACCCAGTACTTC. Its protein product is CASSQEGTAGETQYF.

This clonotype is medium-sized (0.01 to 0.1%) in the sample. The chain has TRBV28 and TRBJ2-6, with D unresolved. Trimming removed 5 bases at V and 0 bases at J, with 8 bases between. CDR3 size: 15 residues. Germline values: CDR1 MDHEN, CDR2 SYDVKM. The CDR3 reads CASSLVNSGANVLTF. As DNA, the CDR3 is TGTGCCAGCAGTCTCGTGAACTCTGGGGCCAACGTCCTGACTTTC.

This clonotype is categorized as large. The rearrangement uses TRBV7-2 and TRBJ2-4, with D perhaps TRBD1 or TRBD2 (5 bases each). Germline V gene data show CDR1 as SGHTA and CDR2 as FQGNSA. V lost 7 bases, J lost 9 bases, and 19 bases lay in between. This CDR3 is built from 14 residues. The CDR3 is CASTLPGRGGIQYF. Here the CDR3 DNA reads TGTGCCAGCACCCTCCCGGGGCGAGGAGGCATTCAGTACTTC.

Relative to its sample, this clonotype is large. The CDR3 DNA sequence: TGTGCCAGCAGCTTTCAGCGGGGGGAAGAGACCCAGTACTTC. It yields the protein CASSFQRGEETQYF. V usage is TRBV7-2 and J usage is TRBJ2-5, with 9 bases identical to TRBD2. The germline gives CDR1 SGHTA, CDR2 FQGNSA. V dropped 3 bases and J dropped 3; count of bases not matched to a gene: 2. This CDR3 spans 14 amino acids.

This clonotype is judged medium-sized. This chain connects TRBV12-5 to TRBJ2-7; TRBD1 matches at 10 bases. The length of the CDR3 is 17 residues. Germline V gene lookup returns CDR1 LGHNT and CDR2 FRNRAP. V lost 0 bases and J lost 5; bases outside the gene matches: 10. The CDR3 region is CASGLVHRDRGLNEQYF. The DNA of the CDR3 is TGTGCTAGTGGTTTGGTACACCGGGACAGGGGACTGAACGAGCAGTACTTC.

This clonotype is large within its sample. V gene TRBV7-9 combines with J gene TRBJ2-7; 11 bases are a match to TRBD2. The CDR3 totals 15 residues. Germline loops: CDR1 SEHNR, CDR2 FQNEAQ (reference sequence). V was clipped by 4 bases and J by 0 bases; unmatched bases: 2. The DNA for the CDR3 is TGTGCCAGCAGCTCCACTAGCGGGAGCTCCTACGAGCAGTACTTC. Amino acid sequence: CASSSTSGSSYEQYF.